These 4 T cell receptor beta chains were sequenced from one sample in a study of beta chain features in type 1 diabetes. These TCRs are of unknown antigen specificity. Regarding the study as a whole: All four CD4+ subsets of Type 1 diabetes patients contained TCRB CDR3s that were moderately but significantly shorter.

Isolated RNA was reverse transcribed in full, so expressed TCRB transcripts were sequenced. Repertoires were generated with immunoSEQ multiplex PCR, while TCRdb's copy carries only in-frame clones and drops some. The table shows 500,000 to 800,000 clones, with around 12% occurring only once. The material sequenced was naive CD4+ T cells from blood. The source is a man aged 25-40 years with type 1 diabetes.

This chain uses TRBV28 with TRBJ2-2; 7 bases align to TRBD1. This CDR3 is built from 15 residues. The V and J ends lost 6 bases and 0 bases, in that order; junction bases with no gene match: 4. Per germline, CDR1 MDHEN and CDR2 SYDVKM. The CDR3 is CASRLQGANTGELFF. The CDR3 bases are TGTGCCAGCAGGTTGCAGGGGGCGAACACCGGGGAGCTGTTTTTT. Based on the CDR3 plus reference TRBV28 and TRBJ2-2, the full variable domain is DVKVTQSSRYLVKRTGEKVFLECVQDMDHENMFWYRQDPGLGLRLIYFSYDVKMKEKGDIPEGYSVSREKKERFSLILESASTNQTSMYLCASRLQGANTGELFFGEGSRLTVL.

The V call is TRBV29-1, the J call TRBJ2-2; 7 bases are a match to TRBD1. This CDR3 region has 14 residues. V shed 6 bases, J shed 5 bases, and the junction held 9 bases outside the gene matches. Germline CDR1 reads SQVTM; CDR2 reads ANQGSEA. CDR3 in DNA: TGCAGCGTCAGACCAGAGGGGGCTACCGGGGAGCTGTTTTTT. Protein: CSVRPEGATGELFF.

This clone was seen only a few times. The chain joins TRBV5-1 to TRBJ2-7; maybe TRBD1 (5 bases). The CDR3 runs 13 residues. Germline loops: CDR1 SGHRS, CDR2 YFSETQ. V lost 4 bases and J 3 bases, leaving 11 bases between the germline ends. This chain's CDR3 is CASSTLQDYEQYF. Written as DNA, the CDR3 is TGCGCCAGCAGCACCCTACAGGACTACGAGCAGTACTTC.

This chain connects TRBV2 to TRBJ2-5, with unresolved D. CDR3 length equals 12 residues. The germline CDR1 and CDR2 sequences are SNHLY and FYNNEI. V dropped 3 bases and J dropped 5 bases, with 7 bases sitting between them. CDR3 sequence: CASSDGWETQYF. In DNA, the CDR3 is TGTGCCAGCAGTGATGGATGGGAGACCCAGTACTTC. The full variable domain, rest sourced from reference TRBV2 and TRBJ2-5, is EPEVTQTPSHQVTQMGQEVILRCVPISNHLYFYWYRQILGQKVEFLVSFYNNEISEKSEIFDDQFSVERPDGSNFTLKIRSTKLEDSAMYFCASSDGWETQYFGPGTRLLVL.